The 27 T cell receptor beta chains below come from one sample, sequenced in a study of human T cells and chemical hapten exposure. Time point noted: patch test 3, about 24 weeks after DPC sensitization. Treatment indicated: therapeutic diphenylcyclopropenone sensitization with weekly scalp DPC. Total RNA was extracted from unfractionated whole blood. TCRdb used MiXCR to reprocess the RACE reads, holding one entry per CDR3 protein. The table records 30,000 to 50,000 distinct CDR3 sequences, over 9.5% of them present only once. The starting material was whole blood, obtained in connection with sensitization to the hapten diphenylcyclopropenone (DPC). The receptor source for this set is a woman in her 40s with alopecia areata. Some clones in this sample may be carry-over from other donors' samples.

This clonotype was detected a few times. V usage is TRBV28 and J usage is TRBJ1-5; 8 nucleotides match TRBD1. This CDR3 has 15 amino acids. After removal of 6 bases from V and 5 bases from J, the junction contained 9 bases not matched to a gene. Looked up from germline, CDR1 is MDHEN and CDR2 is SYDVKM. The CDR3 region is CASSPLAGGDQPQHF. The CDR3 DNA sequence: TGTGCCAGCAGCCCCCTGGCAGGGGGCGATCAGCCCCAGCATTTT. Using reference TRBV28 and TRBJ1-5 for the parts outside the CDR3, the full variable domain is DVKVTQSSRYLVKRTGEKVFLECVQDMDHENMFWYRQDPGLGLRLIYFSYDVKMKEKGDIPEGYSVSREKKERFSLILESASTNQTSMYLCASSPLAGGDQPQHFGDGTRLSIL.

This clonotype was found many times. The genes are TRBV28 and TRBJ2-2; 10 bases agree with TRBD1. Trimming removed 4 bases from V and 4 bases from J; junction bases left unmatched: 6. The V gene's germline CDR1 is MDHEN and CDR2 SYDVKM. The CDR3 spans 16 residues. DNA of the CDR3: TGTGCCAGCAGTTCCGGGACAGGGGCCGTCACCGGGGAGCTGTTTTTT. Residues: CASSSGTGAVTGELFF.

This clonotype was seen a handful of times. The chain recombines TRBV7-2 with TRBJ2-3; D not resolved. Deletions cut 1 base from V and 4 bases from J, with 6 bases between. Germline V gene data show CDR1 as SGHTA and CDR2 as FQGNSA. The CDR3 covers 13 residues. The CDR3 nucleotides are TGTGCCAGCAGCTTAGACCCGGCAGATACGCAGTATTTT. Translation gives CASSLDPADTQYF.

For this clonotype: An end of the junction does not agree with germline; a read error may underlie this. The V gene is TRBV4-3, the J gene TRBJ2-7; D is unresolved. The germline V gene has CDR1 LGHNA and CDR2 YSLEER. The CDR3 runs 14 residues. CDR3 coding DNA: TGCGCCAACAGCCAAGATTGGCGGAAGGGCGAGCAGTACTTC. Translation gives CANSQDWRKGEQYF.

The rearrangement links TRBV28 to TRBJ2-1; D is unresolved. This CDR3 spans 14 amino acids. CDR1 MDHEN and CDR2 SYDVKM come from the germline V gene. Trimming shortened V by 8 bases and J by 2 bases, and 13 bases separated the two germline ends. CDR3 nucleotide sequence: TGTGCCAGCCAAGAGACCCGGGCCTACAATGAGCAGTTCTTC. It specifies CASQETRAYNEQFF.

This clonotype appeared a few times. The CDR3 here is CASSLTYEQYF. The DNA of the CDR3 is TGTGCCAGCAGCTTAACGTACGAGCAGTACTTC. V is TRBV7-8 and J is TRBJ2-7; D remains unclear. Trimming removed 2 bases at V and 4 bases at J, with 3 bases between. Germline lookup yields CDR1 SGHVS and CDR2 FQNEAQ. This CDR3 spans 11 amino acids.

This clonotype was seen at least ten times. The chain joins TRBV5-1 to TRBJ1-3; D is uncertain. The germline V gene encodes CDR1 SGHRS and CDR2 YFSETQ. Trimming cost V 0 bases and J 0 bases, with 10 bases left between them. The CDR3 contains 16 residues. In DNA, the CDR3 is TGCGCCAGCAGCTTGGGAGCTTCGAGCTCTGGAAACACCATATATTTT. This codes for CASSLGASSSGNTIYF.

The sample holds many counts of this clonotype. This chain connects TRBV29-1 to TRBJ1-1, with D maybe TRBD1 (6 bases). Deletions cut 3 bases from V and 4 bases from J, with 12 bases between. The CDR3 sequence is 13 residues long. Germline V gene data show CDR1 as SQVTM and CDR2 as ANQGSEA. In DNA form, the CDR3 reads TGCAGCGTTGAGAAGGGGGAGGGCACTGAAGCTTTCTTT. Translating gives CSVEKGEGTEAFF.

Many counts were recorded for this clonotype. As DNA, the CDR3 is TGTGCCAGCAGCTCCTCGCAGGTAGGGGGGAATGAGCAGTTCTTC. Encoded protein: CASSSSQVGGNEQFF. This chain uses TRBV7-3 with TRBJ2-1; D is possibly TRBD1 or TRBD2 (6 bases each). CDR3 length: 15 amino acids. V was shortened by 4 bases and J by 7 bases, with 17 bases between the two germline ends. CDR1 and CDR2 from the germline V gene are SGHTA and FQGTGA.

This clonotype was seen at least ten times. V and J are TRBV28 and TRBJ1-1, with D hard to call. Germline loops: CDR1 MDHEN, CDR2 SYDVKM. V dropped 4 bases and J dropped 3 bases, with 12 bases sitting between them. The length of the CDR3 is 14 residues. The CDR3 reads CASSYFASDTEAFF. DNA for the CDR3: TGTGCCAGCAGTTACTTTGCCAGTGACACTGAAGCTTTCTTT.

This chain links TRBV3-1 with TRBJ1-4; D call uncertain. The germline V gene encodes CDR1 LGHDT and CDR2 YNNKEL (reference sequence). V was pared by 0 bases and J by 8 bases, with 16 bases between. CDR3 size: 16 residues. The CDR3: CASSQEMRLKGEKLFF. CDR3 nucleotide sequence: TGTGCCAGCAGCCAAGAAATGAGACTCAAAGGCGAAAAACTGTTTTTT.

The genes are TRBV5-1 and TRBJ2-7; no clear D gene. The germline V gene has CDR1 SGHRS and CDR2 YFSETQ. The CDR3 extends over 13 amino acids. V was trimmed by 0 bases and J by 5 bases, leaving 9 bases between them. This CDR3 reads CASSLAVGNEQYF. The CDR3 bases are TGCGCCAGCAGCTTGGCCGTTGGCAACGAGCAGTACTTC.

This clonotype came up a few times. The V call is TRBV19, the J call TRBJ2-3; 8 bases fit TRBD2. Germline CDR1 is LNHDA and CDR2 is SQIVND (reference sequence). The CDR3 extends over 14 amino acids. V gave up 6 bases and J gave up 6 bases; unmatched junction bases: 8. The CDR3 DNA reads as TGTGCCAGTAGCCCCGGTAGCGGGGTGGATACGCAGTATTTT. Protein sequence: CASSPGSGVDTQYF. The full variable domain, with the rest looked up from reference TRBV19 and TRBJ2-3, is DGGITQSPKYLFRKEGQNVTLSCEQNLNHDAMYWYRQDPGQGLRLIYYSQIVNDFQKGDIAEGYSVSREKKESFPLTVTSAQKNPTAFYLCASSPGSGVDTQYFGPGTRLTVL.

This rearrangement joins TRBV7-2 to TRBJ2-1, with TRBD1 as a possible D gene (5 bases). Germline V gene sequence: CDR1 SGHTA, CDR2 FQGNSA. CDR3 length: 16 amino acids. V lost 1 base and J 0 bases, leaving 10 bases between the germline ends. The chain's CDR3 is CASSLEADTSYNEQFF. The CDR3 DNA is TGTGCCAGCAGCTTAGAGGCGGACACCTCCTACAATGAGCAGTTCTTC. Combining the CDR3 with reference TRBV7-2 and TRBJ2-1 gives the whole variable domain GAGVSQSPSNKVTEKGKDVELRCDPISGHTALYWYRQSLGQGLEFLIYFQGNSAPDKSGLPSDRFSAERTGGSVSTLTIQRTQQEDSAVYLCASSLEADTSYNEQFFGPGTRLTVL.

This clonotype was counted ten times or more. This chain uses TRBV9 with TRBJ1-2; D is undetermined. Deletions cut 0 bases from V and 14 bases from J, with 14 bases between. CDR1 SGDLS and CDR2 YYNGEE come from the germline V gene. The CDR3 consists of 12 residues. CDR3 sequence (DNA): TGTGCCAGCAGCGTAGGTCCCTCCTATGCTACCTTC. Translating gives CASSVGPSYATF. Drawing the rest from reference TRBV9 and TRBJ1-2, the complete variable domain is DSGVTQTPKHLITATGQRVTLRCSPRSGDLSVYWYQQSLDQGLQFLIQYYNGEERAKGNILERFSAQQFPDLHSELNLSSLELGDSALYFCASSVGPSYATFGSGTRLTVV.

DNA for the CDR3: TGTGCCAGCAGTTTAGTTCAGGGGGCTACCGATACGCAGTATTTT. Protein: CASSLVQGATDTQYF. The V gene is TRBV28, the J gene TRBJ2-3; 8 bases are shared with TRBD1. After removal of 2 bases from V and 6 bases from J, the junction contained 7 bases not matched to a gene. The CDR3 covers 15 residues. Germline V gene lookup returns CDR1 MDHEN and CDR2 SYDVKM.

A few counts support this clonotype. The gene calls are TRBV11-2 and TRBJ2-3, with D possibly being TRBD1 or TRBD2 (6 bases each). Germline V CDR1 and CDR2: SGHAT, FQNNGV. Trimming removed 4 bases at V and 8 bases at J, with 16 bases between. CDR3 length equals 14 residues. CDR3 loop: CASSSWGAKGTQYF. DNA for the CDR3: TGTGCCAGCAGCTCGTGGGGGGCGAAAGGTACGCAGTATTTT. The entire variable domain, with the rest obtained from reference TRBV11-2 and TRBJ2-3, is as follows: EAGVAQSPRYKIIEKRQSVAFWCNPISGHATLYWYQQILGQGPKLLIQFQNNGVVDDSQLPKDRFSAERLKGVDSTLKIQPAKLEDSAVYLCASSSWGAKGTQYFGPGTRLTVL.

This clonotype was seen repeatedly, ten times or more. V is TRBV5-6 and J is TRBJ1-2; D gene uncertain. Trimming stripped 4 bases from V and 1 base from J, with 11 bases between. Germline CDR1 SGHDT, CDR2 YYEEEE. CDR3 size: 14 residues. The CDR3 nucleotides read TGTGCCAGCAGCCTACGCGGCGGTAACTATGGCTACACCTTC. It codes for CASSLRGGNYGYTF.

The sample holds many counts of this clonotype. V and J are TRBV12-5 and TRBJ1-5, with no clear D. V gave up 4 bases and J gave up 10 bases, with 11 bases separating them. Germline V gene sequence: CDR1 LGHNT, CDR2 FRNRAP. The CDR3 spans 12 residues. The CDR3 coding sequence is TGTGCTAGTGGTTCCTCCCCGGGCCCCCAGCATTTT. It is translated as CASGSSPGPQHF.

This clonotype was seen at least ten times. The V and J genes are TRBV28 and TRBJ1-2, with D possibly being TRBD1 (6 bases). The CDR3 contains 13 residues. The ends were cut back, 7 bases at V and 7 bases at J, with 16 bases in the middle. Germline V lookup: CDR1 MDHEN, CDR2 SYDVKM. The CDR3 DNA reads TGTGCCAGCATGTCTACTCCGGACAGTGGCTACACCTTC. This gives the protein CASMSTPDSGYTF.

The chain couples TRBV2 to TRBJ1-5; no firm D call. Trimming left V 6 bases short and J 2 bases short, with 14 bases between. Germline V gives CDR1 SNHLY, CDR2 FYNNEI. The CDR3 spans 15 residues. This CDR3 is CASRDAVSRNQPQHF. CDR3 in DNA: TGTGCCAGCAGAGACGCGGTTTCTCGCAATCAGCCCCAGCATTTT.

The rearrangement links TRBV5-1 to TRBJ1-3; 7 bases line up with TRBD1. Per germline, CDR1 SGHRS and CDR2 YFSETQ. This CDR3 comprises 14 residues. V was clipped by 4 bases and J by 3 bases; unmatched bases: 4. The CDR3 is CASSPDRNGNTIYF. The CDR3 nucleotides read TGCGCCAGCAGCCCGGACAGGAATGGAAACACCATATATTTT.

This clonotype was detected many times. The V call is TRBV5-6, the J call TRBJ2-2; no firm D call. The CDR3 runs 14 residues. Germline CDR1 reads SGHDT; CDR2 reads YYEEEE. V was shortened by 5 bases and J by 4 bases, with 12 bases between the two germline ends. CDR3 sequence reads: CASRAGSRTGELFF. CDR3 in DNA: TGTGCCAGCAGGGCCGGGTCACGCACCGGGGAGCTGTTTTTT.

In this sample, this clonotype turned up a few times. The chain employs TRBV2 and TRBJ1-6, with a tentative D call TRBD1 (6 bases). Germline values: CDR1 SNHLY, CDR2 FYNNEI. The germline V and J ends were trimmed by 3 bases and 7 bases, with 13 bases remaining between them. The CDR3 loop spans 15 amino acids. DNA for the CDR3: TGTGCCAGCAGTGAGTTAGGACAGACAAATTCACCCCTCCACTTT. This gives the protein CASSELGQTNSPLHF.

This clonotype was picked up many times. The CDR3 DNA follows: TGTGCCAGCAGCTTAGGTCAGAACTATGGCTACACCTTC. Residues: CASSLGQNYGYTF. The rearrangement links TRBV7-2 to TRBJ1-2; D gene unclear. The CDR3 is 13 amino acids. Germline V lookup: CDR1 SGHTA, CDR2 FQGNSA. Trimming removed 1 base at V and 2 bases at J, with 5 bases between.

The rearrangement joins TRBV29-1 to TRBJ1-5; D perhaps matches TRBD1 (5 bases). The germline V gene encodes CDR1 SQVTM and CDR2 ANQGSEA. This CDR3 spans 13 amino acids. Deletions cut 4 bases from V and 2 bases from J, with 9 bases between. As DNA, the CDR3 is TGCAGCGTTGTCGGGGCAGGCAATCAGCCCCAGCATTTT. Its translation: CSVVGAGNQPQHF.

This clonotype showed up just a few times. The CDR3 coding sequence is TGCAGTGCTAGACCCCTCAGGAGCTCCTACAATGAGCAGTTCTTC. Its protein is CSARPLRSSYNEQFF. This chain uses TRBV20-1 with TRBJ2-1; D unclear. The V gene lost 2 bases and the J gene lost 0 bases, with 11 bases spanning the gap. Germline V CDR1 and CDR2: DFQATT, SNEGSKA (reference sequence). CDR3 size: 15 residues.